One and the same sample provided the 31 T cell receptor beta chains below, sequenced in a study of control samples from healthy donors and cancer patients (dated by TCRdb to the early 2020s). Library preparation used the immunoSEQ multiplex PCR assay. TCRdb obtained this table from immuneACCESS and retained in-frame rearrangements with V and J assigned. These tables miss some clones; where compared with another copy, unresolved V genes account for less than half of the shortfall, and the remainder is unexplained. The sample yields more than 140,000 clones; approximately 94% were counted once. The ten top clones hold about an eighth of the sample. Sequencing was carried out using blood. Receptors were obtained from a middle-aged man in good health.

This chain uses TRBV24-1 with TRBJ1-2; D possibly corresponds to TRBD1 (6 bases). Looked up from germline, CDR1 is KGHDR and CDR2 is SFDVKD. Trimming stripped 4 bases from V and 4 bases from J, with 9 bases between. This CDR3 has 13 residues. CDR3 sequence reads: CATSDGGIYGYTF. CDR3 DNA: TGTGCCACCAGTGACGGGGGCATCTATGGCTACACCTTC.

The rearrangement joins TRBV11-2 to TRBJ2-7; 9 nucleotides agree with TRBD1. The CDR3 length is 13 residues. CDR1 SGHAT and CDR2 FQNNGV come from the germline V gene. The V gene end was trimmed by 4 bases and the J gene end by 6 bases; junction bases not matched to a gene: 4. The CDR3 sequence: CASSSGQGREQYF. The CDR3 region has the DNA TGTGCCAGCAGCTCGGGACAGGGCCGCGAGCAGTACTTC.

The genes are TRBV5-6 and TRBJ2-3; D perhaps matches TRBD2 (6 bases). Trimming took off 4 bases at V and 0 bases at J, with 15 bases between the two ends. Germline CDR1 SGHDT, CDR2 YYEEEE. This CDR3 is built from 16 residues. The CDR3 loop reads CASSLPAGPSTDTQYF. The DNA for the CDR3 is TGTGCCAGCAGCCTGCCGGCGGGACCTAGCACAGATACGCAGTATTTT.

The rearrangement links TRBV9 to TRBJ1-1; D is ambiguous. From germline, CDR1 is SGDLS and CDR2 YYNGEE. The CDR3 loop spans 12 amino acids. V dropped 6 bases and J dropped 1 base, with 7 bases sitting between them. As DNA, the CDR3 is TGTGCCAGCAATGACGGGAACACTGAAGCTTTCTTT. Residues: CASNDGNTEAFF.

This CDR3 reads CASRGGQGDYGYTF. The CDR3, as DNA: TGTGCCAGCAGGGGAGGACAGGGTGACTATGGCTACACCTTC. The J gene is TRBJ1-2, the V gene TRBV6-5, with 8 nucleotides matching TRBD1. Germline V CDR1 and CDR2: MNHEY, SVGAGI. CDR3 length: 14 residues. V trimming: 6 bases; J trimming: 3 bases; junction bases outside the gene matches: 6.

V usage is TRBV19 and J usage is TRBJ2-5; 11 bases match TRBD1. The V gene's germline CDR1 is LNHDA and CDR2 SQIVND (reference sequence). The junction had 5 bases not matched to a gene; V was cut back by 3 bases and J by 5 bases. This CDR3 is built from 15 residues. DNA for the CDR3: TGTGCCAGTAGTATGGGACAGGGGGTATCGGAGACCCAGTACTTC. This gives the protein CASSMGQGVSETQYF.

The chain uses TRBV7-3 and TRBJ2-7; 12 nucleotides line up with TRBD1. CDR1 and CDR2 (germline): SGHTA, FQGTGA. The CDR3 covers 16 residues. Trimming removed 0 bases from V and 4 bases from J; junction bases left unmatched: 4. CDR3 residues: CASSLTGTGGAYEQYF. CDR3 bases: TGTGCCAGCAGCTTAACCGGGACAGGGGGCGCGTACGAGCAGTACTTC.

V is TRBV5-1 and J is TRBJ2-2; the D is unclear. This CDR3 comprises 15 residues. V lost 4 bases, J lost 0 bases, and 10 bases lay in between. Germline V gives CDR1 SGHRS, CDR2 YFSETQ. CDR3 amino acids: CASSRLGTNTGELFF. CDR3 DNA: TGCGCCAGCAGCCGCCTGGGCACGAACACCGGGGAGCTGTTTTTT.

The chain joins TRBV9 to TRBJ1-1; 7 nucleotides align to TRBD1. The CDR3 extends over 12 amino acids. The V gene end was trimmed by 5 bases and the J gene end by 10 bases; junction bases not matched to a gene: 8. Germline loops: CDR1 SGDLS, CDR2 YYNGEE. The DNA for the CDR3 is TGTGCCAGCAGTGGGGTTAGGGGGCCAGCTTTCTTT. As protein: CASSGVRGPAFF.

The CDR3 protein is CASSQDVPYEQYF. The CDR3 coding sequence is TGTGCCAGCAGCCAAGATGTCCCCTACGAGCAGTACTTC. V and J are TRBV4-2 and TRBJ2-7; no firm D call. The germline V gene encodes CDR1 LGHNA and CDR2 YNFKEQ. The CDR3 sequence is 13 residues long. V dropped 0 bases and J dropped 2 bases, with 5 bases sitting between them.

V is TRBV5-5 and J is TRBJ1-6, with unresolved D. CDR1 is SGHKS, CDR2 YYEKEE, per germline (reference sequence). V was cut by 0 bases and J by 0 bases, with 7 bases left in between. This CDR3 is built from 16 residues. In DNA, the CDR3 is TGTGCCAGCAGCTTGGGGCTGAGCTCCTATAATTCACCCCTCCACTTT. The encoded protein is CASSLGLSSYNSPLHF.

The V gene is TRBV7-9, the J gene TRBJ2-2; D may correspond to TRBD1 or TRBD2 (5 bases each). Per the germline V gene, CDR1 is SEHNR and CDR2 is FQNEAQ (reference sequence). With 5 bases removed from V and 0 bases from J, the gap between germline ends came to 13 bases. CDR3 size: 16 residues. The CDR3 reads CASSPGARANTGELFF. CDR3 DNA: TGTGCCAGCAGCCCCGGGGCGCGGGCGAACACCGGGGAGCTGTTTTTT. The whole variable domain, remainder taken from reference TRBV7-9 and TRBJ2-2, is DTGVSQNPRHKITKRGQNVTFRCDPISEHNRLYWYRQTLGQGPEFLTYFQNEAQLEKSRLLSDRFSAERPKGSFSTLEIQRTEQGDSAMYLCASSPGARANTGELFFGEGSRLTVL.

The rearrangement links TRBV10-3 to TRBJ1-6, with D unresolved. Germline V CDR1 and CDR2: ENHRY, SYGVKD. This CDR3 region has 14 residues. V dropped 2 bases and J dropped 6 bases, with 8 bases sitting between them. In DNA, the CDR3 is TGTGCCATCAGTGAGGATAGGGTTAATTCACCCCTCCACTTT. The encoded protein is CAISEDRVNSPLHF.

The rearrangement joins TRBV19 to TRBJ1-6; possibly TRBD1 for D (6 bases). V dropped 5 bases and J dropped 8 bases, with 10 bases sitting between them. The CDR3 length is 13 residues. Germline assignment: CDR1 LNHDA and CDR2 SQIVND (reference sequence). The CDR3 sequence: CASSETGHSPLHF. CDR3 bases: TGTGCCAGTAGTGAAACAGGGCATTCACCCCTCCACTTT. Drawing the rest from reference TRBV19 and TRBJ1-6, the complete variable domain is DGGITQSPKYLFRKEGQNVTLSCEQNLNHDAMYWYRQDPGQGLRLIYYSQIVNDFQKGDIAEGYSVSREKKESFPLTVTSAQKNPTAFYLCASSETGHSPLHFGNGTRLTVT.

The chain joins TRBV25-1 to TRBJ2-3; the match to TRBD2 covers 7 bases. J lost 7 bases, V lost 2 bases, and 12 bases had no gene match. CDR1 and CDR2 from the germline V gene are MGHDK and SYGVNS. CDR3 size: 16 residues. In nucleotides, the CDR3 is TGTGCCAGCAGTGAAGTGTTGGCGGGAGCGGTAAATACGCAGTATTTT. Encoded protein: CASSEVLAGAVNTQYF.

This chain's CDR3 is CASSWTSGGPYEQYF. The CDR3 coding sequence is TGTGCCAGCAGTTGGACTAGCGGGGGTCCCTACGAGCAGTACTTC. The rearrangement joins TRBV5-5 to TRBJ2-7; 13 positions match TRBD2. Germline V gene lookup returns CDR1 SGHKS and CDR2 YYEKEE (reference sequence). After removal of 5 bases from V and 2 bases from J, the junction contained 4 bases not matched to a gene. The CDR3 runs to 15 residues. The whole variable domain, filled in from reference TRBV5-5 and TRBJ2-7, reads DAGVTQSPTHLIKTRGQQVTLRCSPISGHKSVSWYQQVLGQGPQFIFQYYEKEERGRGNFPDRFSARQFPNYSSELNVNALLLGDSALYLCASSWTSGGPYEQYFGPGTRLTVT.

V is TRBV9 and J is TRBJ2-1; no reliable D call. V was trimmed by 0 bases and J by 2 bases, leaving 12 bases between them. This CDR3 contains 16 residues. CDR1 and CDR2 (germline): SGDLS, YYNGEE. The CDR3 is CASSVVGYRAYNEQFF. The CDR3 DNA is TGTGCCAGCAGCGTAGTGGGCTACCGAGCCTACAATGAGCAGTTCTTC.

The chain joins TRBV23-1 to TRBJ1-4; no clear D gene. TRBV23-1 is designated an ORF whose function remains uncertain. The length of the CDR3 is 13 residues. With 4 bases removed from V and 2 bases from J, the gap between germline ends came to 5 bases. CDR3 in amino acids: CASSPNTNEKLFF. The CDR3 DNA is TGCGCCAGCAGTCCTAACACTAATGAAAAACTGTTTTTT.

V gene TRBV25-1 combines with J gene TRBJ1-1; no clear D. V was pared by 4 bases and J by 0 bases, with 6 bases between. The CDR3 runs to 13 residues. Germline V CDR1 and CDR2: MGHDK, SYGVNS. Here the CDR3 DNA reads TGTGCCAGCAGTGCGCTCTTGAACACTGAAGCTTTCTTT. Its translation: CASSALLNTEAFF.

The chain links TRBV6-2 or TRBV6-3 to TRBJ1-1; D is unclear. V gave up 2 bases and J gave up 5 bases, with 12 bases separating them. CDR3 length: 14 amino acids. Germline-derived CDR1 and CDR2 are MNHEY and SVGEGT. The CDR3 here is CASSYPERRTEAFF. CDR3 nucleotide sequence: TGTGCCAGCAGTTACCCAGAAAGGAGGACTGAAGCTTTCTTT.

This sequence joins TRBV29-1 and TRBJ1-2; TRBD1 matches at 9 bases. The CDR3 loop spans 12 amino acids. The trim removed 6 bases at V and 9 bases at J, leaving 8 bases unmatched. Germline V gene lookup returns CDR1 SQVTM and CDR2 ANQGSEA. The CDR3 loop is CSVGQGGESYTF. CDR3 bases: TGCAGCGTGGGACAGGGCGGTGAGAGCTACACCTTC.

This rearrangement joins TRBV5-5 to TRBJ1-1, with no clear D. The CDR3 is made up of 16 amino acids. V dropped 3 bases and J dropped 2 bases, with 17 bases sitting between them. The V gene's germline CDR1 is SGHKS and CDR2 YYEKEE (reference sequence). The DNA of the CDR3 is TGTGCCAGCAGCTGGATAGCGGGCGCGGAAAACACTGAAGCTTTCTTT. This encodes CASSWIAGAENTEAFF.

The rearrangement joins TRBV9 to TRBJ2-1, with a tentative D call TRBD1 (5 bases). V dropped 0 bases and J dropped 0 bases, with 7 bases sitting between them. CDR1 SGDLS and CDR2 YYNGEE come from the germline V gene. This CDR3 has 15 residues. The CDR3 reads CASSVVDSSYNEQFF. CDR3 in DNA: TGTGCCAGCAGCGTAGTTGACAGCTCCTACAATGAGCAGTTCTTC.

This clone was detected once. The chain couples TRBV25-1 to TRBJ1-1; D is undetermined. V was clipped by 3 bases and J by 4 bases, with 9 bases between them. The germline gives CDR1 MGHDK, CDR2 SYGVNS. The CDR3 runs 13 residues. CDR3: CASSEFISTEAFF. The CDR3 bases are TGTGCCAGCAGTGAGTTCATCTCCACTGAAGCTTTCTTT.

This chain connects TRBV9 to TRBJ2-3, with TRBD2 matching over 8 bases. CDR3 length: 15 amino acids. Germline lookup yields CDR1 SGDLS and CDR2 YYNGEE. The V and J ends lost 0 bases and 4 bases, in that order; junction bases with no gene match: 4. The CDR3 DNA reads TGTGCCAGCAGCGTAGTGTCGGGAGGGCCAGATACGCAGTATTTT. It is translated as CASSVVSGGPDTQYF.

This sequence joins TRBV7-2 and TRBJ2-5; TRBD2 might be the D (6 bases). CDR3 length: 16 amino acids. Trimming cost V 0 bases and J 3 bases, with 14 bases left between them. Germline V gene sequence: CDR1 SGHTA, CDR2 FQGNSA. CDR3 region: CASSLAAGGAEETQYF. The DNA of the CDR3 is TGTGCCAGCAGCTTAGCGGCCGGAGGGGCGGAAGAGACCCAGTACTTC.

The chain recombines TRBV28 with TRBJ2-7, with 8 nucleotides matching TRBD1. In germline, CDR1 is MDHEN, CDR2 SYDVKM. Unmatched junction bases numbered 12, after V lost 10 bases and J lost 7 bases. The length of the CDR3 is 13 residues. CDR3 nucleotides: TGTGCCACACCGGGACAGGCGGGTGGGGAGCAGTACTTC. Its translation is CATPGQAGGEQYF. Complete variable domain (other parts from reference TRBV28 and TRBJ2-7): DVKVTQSSRYLVKRTGEKVFLECVQDMDHENMFWYRQDPGLGLRLIYFSYDVKMKEKGDIPEGYSVSREKKERFSLILESASTNQTSMYLCATPGQAGGEQYFGPGTRLTVT.

V usage is TRBV9 and J usage is TRBJ1-1; maybe TRBD1 (5 bases). Trimming removed 4 bases from V and 3 bases from J, with 13 bases in between. Looked up from germline, CDR1 is SGDLS and CDR2 is YYNGEE. The length of the CDR3 is 14 residues. The CDR3, as DNA: TGTGCCAGCAGCTCCCGGGGGGATCACACTGAAGCTTTCTTT. The encoded protein is CASSSRGDHTEAFF.

The rearrangement joins TRBV5-6 to TRBJ1-1; TRBD1 might be the D (6 bases). The CDR3 has 17 amino acids. Germline assignment: CDR1 SGHDT and CDR2 YYEEEE. Trimming pared 3 bases from V and 0 bases from J, leaving 18 bases between. Written as DNA, the CDR3 is TGTGCCAGCAGCTCCCGGACAGAAGGGTTTGTGAACACTGAAGCTTTCTTT. This gives the protein CASSSRTEGFVNTEAFF.

The V gene is TRBV7-9, the J gene TRBJ1-1; TRBD1 aligns across 9 bases. Per the germline V gene, CDR1 is SEHNR and CDR2 is FQNEAQ (reference sequence). This CDR3 comprises 14 residues. V lost 3 bases, J lost 1 base, and 0 bases stayed unmatched. The DNA of the CDR3 is TGTGCCAGCAGCTTGGGACAGGGGAACACTGAAGCTTTCTTT. Protein sequence: CASSLGQGNTEAFF. The variable domain in full, with the rest retrieved from reference TRBV7-9 and TRBJ1-1, is DTGVSQNPRHKITKRGQNVTFRCDPISEHNRLYWYRQTLGQGPEFLTYFQNEAQLEKSRLLSDRFSAERPKGSFSTLEIQRTEQGDSAMYLCASSLGQGNTEAFFGQGTRLTVV.

The chain has TRBV5-4 and TRBJ2-7; D may be TRBD1 (5 bases). V was pared by 4 bases and J by 0 bases, with 11 bases between. This CDR3 is built from 14 residues. Germline V CDR1 and CDR2: SGHNT, YYREEE (reference sequence). This CDR3 is CASSGITGSYEQYF. DNA of the CDR3: TGTGCCAGCAGCGGAATCACAGGCTCCTACGAGCAGTACTTC.